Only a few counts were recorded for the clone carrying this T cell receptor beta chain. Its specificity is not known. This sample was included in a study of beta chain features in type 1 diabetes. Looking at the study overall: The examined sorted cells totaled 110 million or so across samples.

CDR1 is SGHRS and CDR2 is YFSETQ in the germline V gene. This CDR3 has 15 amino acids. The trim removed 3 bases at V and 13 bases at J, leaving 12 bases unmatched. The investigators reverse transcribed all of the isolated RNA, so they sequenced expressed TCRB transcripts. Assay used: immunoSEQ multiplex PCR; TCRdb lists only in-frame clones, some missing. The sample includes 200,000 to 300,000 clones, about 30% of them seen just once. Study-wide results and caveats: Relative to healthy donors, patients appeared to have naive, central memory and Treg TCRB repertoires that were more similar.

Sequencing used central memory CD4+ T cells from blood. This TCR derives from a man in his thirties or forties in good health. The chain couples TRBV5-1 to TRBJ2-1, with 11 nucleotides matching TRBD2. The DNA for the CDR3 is TGCGCCAGCAGCTCTTCCGGGACTAGCGGAACTCCTCAGTTCTTC. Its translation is CASSSSGTSGTPQFF.